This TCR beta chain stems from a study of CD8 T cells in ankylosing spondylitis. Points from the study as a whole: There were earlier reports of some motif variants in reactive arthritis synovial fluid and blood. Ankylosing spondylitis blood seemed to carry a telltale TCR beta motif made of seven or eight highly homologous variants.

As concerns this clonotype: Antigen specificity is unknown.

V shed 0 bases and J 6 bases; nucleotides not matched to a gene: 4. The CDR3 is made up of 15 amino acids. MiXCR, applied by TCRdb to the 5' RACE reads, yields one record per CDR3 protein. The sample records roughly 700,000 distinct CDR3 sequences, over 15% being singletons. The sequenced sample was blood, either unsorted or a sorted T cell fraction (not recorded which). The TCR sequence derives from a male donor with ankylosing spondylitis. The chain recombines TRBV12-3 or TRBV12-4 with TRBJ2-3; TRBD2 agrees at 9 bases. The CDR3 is CASSLAAGGLDTQYF. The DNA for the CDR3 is TGTGCCAGCAGTTTAGCGGCGGGGGGGCTGGATACGCAGTATTTT.